This paragraph covers one T cell receptor beta chain sequence. Its antigen is as yet unknown. The sample is drawn from a study of cytomegalovirus exposure and HLA in healthy donors. Overall study: T cells numbering around 180 million yielded 95 million to 140 million unique TCR beta sequences in an earlier analysis. Study-level results: In vitro work confirmed that a few CMV-associated chains recognize CMV antigens. Presence/absence analyses assumed roughly uniform sequencing depth across donors.

The PCR contained 60 Vbeta and 13 Jbeta primers. Here immunoSEQ multiplex PCR was the method, and the copy in TCRdb shows in-frame clones only, minus some. The top ten hold 2% to 2.5% of the sample, which has about 120,000 clones, around two thirds seen once. The germline gives CDR1 MNHEY, CDR2 SMNVEV (reference sequence). V dropped 6 bases and J dropped 12 bases, with 21 bases sitting between them. The CDR3 totals 15 residues. The receptor was isolated from a human donor in good health. The J gene is TRBJ2-6, the V gene TRBV27, with D possibly TRBD2 on 5 matching bases. The sequencing input was PBMCs. In DNA, the CDR3 is TGTGCCAGCAGCTCCCCCCTAAGAAGGGCGGGCGTCCTGACTTTC. Amino acid sequence: CASSSPLRRAGVLTF.